The sequence of this TCR beta chain was determined in a study of blood T cell repertoires in COVID-19. This CDR3 region has 14 residues. V gave up 1 base and J gave up 2 bases, with 7 bases separating them. Germline V gives CDR1 MGHRA, CDR2 YSYEKL. Methods used by the authors: It was from reference gene primer amplification that nucleated cell counts were estimated. The data were produced by immunoSEQ multiplex PCR, yet TCRdb's version contains in-frame clones alone and is incomplete. V, J and clone size are those of that table, while D and trimming were read from the DNA. The sample yields approximately 310,000 clones, more than 75% seen once.

Input material: peripheral blood. The sequence came from a woman aged 45-65 years who had recovered from COVID-19. V and J are TRBV4-1 and TRBJ2-3, with D unresolved. CDR3 residues: CASSQGPYTDTQYF. The CDR3 DNA follows: TGCGCCAGCAGCCAAGGGCCGTACACAGATACGCAGTATTTT.